Below are 25 T cell receptor beta chains sequenced from a single sample in a study of beta chain features in type 1 diabetes. Every bit of the isolated RNA underwent reverse transcription, so sequencing read expressed TCRB transcripts. Method: immunoSEQ multiplex PCR; TCRdb's copy keeps in-frame clones and lacks some. The data contain 390,000 or so clones, around 13% of them singletons. The sequenced sample was naive CD4+ T cells from blood. All receptors derive from a man aged 25 to 40 in good health.

This chain joins TRBV7-2 and TRBJ1-2; D is perhaps TRBD1 (6 bases). V lost 0 bases and J lost 7, with 12 bases in between. Per germline, CDR1 SGHTA and CDR2 FQGNSA. The CDR3 covers 14 residues. CDR3 residues: CASSLAEGGAGYTF. The CDR3 DNA follows: TGTGCCAGCAGCTTAGCCGAGGGGGGAGCTGGCTACACCTTC.

This chain joins TRBV7-2 and TRBJ1-6; 9 positions match TRBD1. The V and J ends lost 6 bases and 9 bases, in that order; junction bases with no gene match: 9. The CDR3 extends over 15 amino acids. CDR1 is SGHTA and CDR2 is FQGNSA in the germline V gene. The CDR3 spells CASRLTTGGSSPLHF. Here the CDR3 DNA reads TGTGCCAGCAGACTCACGACAGGGGGGAGTTCACCCCTCCACTTT.

V gene TRBV30 combines with J gene TRBJ1-1; 9 nucleotides align to TRBD1. The CDR3 runs to 14 residues. J was trimmed by 1 base and V by 3 bases; bases with no gene match: 3. Per germline, CDR1 GTSNPN and CDR2 SVGIG (reference sequence). The CDR3 sequence: CAWSLGQGNTEAFF. The CDR3 DNA reads as TGTGCCTGGAGCCTGGGACAGGGGAACACTGAAGCTTTCTTT.

This clone was counted between two and nine times. The genes are TRBV27 and TRBJ2-7; unclear D gene. This CDR3 is 11 amino acids long. V lost 4 bases to trimming and J lost 7 bases, with 8 bases between them. Germline V gives CDR1 MNHEY, CDR2 SMNVEV (reference sequence). The CDR3 DNA is TGTGCCAGCAGTTCGCGTCGGGAGCAGTACGTC. Its protein is CASSSRREQYV.

V and J are TRBV4-3 and TRBJ2-5, with 9 bases aligning to TRBD2. Germline V gives CDR1 LGHNA, CDR2 YSLEER. Trimming removed 0 bases from V and 5 bases from J; junction bases left unmatched: 7. This CDR3 contains 16 residues. CDR3 loop: CASSQDLRAGGETQYF. The CDR3 bases are TGCGCCAGCAGCCAAGATCTGCGAGCGGGGGGTGAGACCCAGTACTTC.

The V call is TRBV30, the J call TRBJ2-1; TRBD1 aligns across 8 bases. The CDR3 covers 16 residues. Germline CDR1 and CDR2: GTSNPN and SVGIG (reference sequence). The trim removed 1 base at V and 5 bases at J, leaving 10 bases unmatched. For the CDR3, the DNA is TGTGCCTGGAGTGGGGTGGGGACAGGTAGGGACAATGAGCAGTTCTTC. As protein: CAWSGVGTGRDNEQFF.

This clone was seen a single time. The chain's CDR3 is CASSLDGGYTF. In DNA form, the CDR3 reads TGCGCCAGCAGCTTGGACGGAGGCTACACCTTC. This rearrangement joins TRBV5-1 to TRBJ1-2; D is uncertain. V was cut by 0 bases and J by 8 bases, with 5 bases left in between. The CDR3 totals 11 residues. Germline V CDR1 and CDR2: SGHRS, YFSETQ.

The CDR3: CASSFRSSRQQETQYF. The DNA for the CDR3 is TGTGCCAGCAGCTTTAGGTCCTCGAGACAGCAAGAGACCCAGTACTTC. The chain joins TRBV11-2 to TRBJ2-5, with a weak D call TRBD1 (5 bases). Germline CDR1 and CDR2: SGHAT and FQNNGV. The CDR3 totals 16 residues. V dropped 3 bases and J dropped 2 bases, with 16 bases sitting between them.

This clone came up a few times. CDR3 bases: TGTGCCAGCACGACCAGGGGAGCCAAAAACATTCAGTACTTC. It is translated as CASTTRGAKNIQYF. V gene TRBV2 combines with J gene TRBJ2-4, with D perhaps TRBD1 (6 bases). Germline values: CDR1 SNHLY, CDR2 FYNNEI. V dropped 7 bases and J dropped 0 bases, with 10 bases sitting between them. The CDR3 length is 14 residues. Looking up the rest from reference TRBV2 and TRBJ2-4 gives the full variable domain: EPEVTQTPSHQVTQMGQEVILRCVPISNHLYFYWYRQILGQKVEFLVSFYNNEISEKSEIFDDQFSVERPDGSNFTLKIRSTKLEDSAMYFCASTTRGAKNIQYFGAGTRLSVL.

This clone was recorded a few times. J is TRBJ2-3 and V is TRBV9; tentative D call: TRBD2 (6 bases). Trimming stripped 0 bases from V and 6 bases from J, with 17 bases between. Looked up from germline, CDR1 is SGDLS and CDR2 is YYNGEE. The CDR3 consists of 16 residues. In DNA form, the CDR3 reads TGTGCCAGCAGCGTAGAGGACTACCCCCAGCGCGATACGCAGTATTTT. Translation gives CASSVEDYPQRDTQYF. The full variable domain, its missing parts supplied by reference TRBV9 and TRBJ2-3, is DSGVTQTPKHLITATGQRVTLRCSPRSGDLSVYWYQQSLDQGLQFLIQYYNGEERAKGNILERFSAQQFPDLHSELNLSSLELGDSALYFCASSVEDYPQRDTQYFGPGTRLTVL.

In this sample, this clone turned up a few times. The V and J genes are TRBV13 and TRBJ2-7; tentative D call: TRBD2 (5 bases). The CDR3 is 14 residues long. The germline V and J ends were trimmed by 0 bases and 3 bases, with 9 bases remaining between them. The germline CDR1 and CDR2 sequences are PRHDT and FYEKMQ (reference sequence). In DNA, the CDR3 is TGTGCCAGCAGCTTAGGATCTAGCCGCTACGAGCAGTACTTC. Translated: CASSLGSSRYEQYF.

This chain uses TRBV6-5 with TRBJ2-2; D is undetermined. Looked up from germline, CDR1 is MNHEY and CDR2 is SVGAGI. This CDR3 has 16 residues. V lost 2 bases and J lost 6, with 16 bases in between. CDR3 bases: TGTGCCAGCAGTTACCAACTCCCTGAACCATCCGGGGAGCTGTTTTTT. It codes for CASSYQLPEPSGELFF.

The chain carries TRBV27 and TRBJ1-2; TRBD1 matches at 10 bases. Losses at the gene ends were 1 base for V and 6 bases for J; bases not matched to a gene: 8. In germline, CDR1 is MNHEY, CDR2 SMNVEV (reference sequence). The CDR3 is 16 amino acids. CDR3 sequence: CASSLFVSGTGDGYTF. The DNA for the CDR3 is TGTGCCAGCAGTTTATTTGTCTCCGGGACAGGGGATGGCTACACCTTC.

The V and J genes are TRBV28 and TRBJ1-1; D not certain. Germline loops: CDR1 MDHEN, CDR2 SYDVKM. The CDR3 spans 15 residues. Between the trimmed V and J ends, which lost 2 bases and 3 bases, there was a span of 13 bases. DNA for the CDR3: TGTGCCAGCAGTTTAGGGCGGGATTTGTACACTGAAGCTTTCTTT. It specifies CASSLGRDLYTEAFF.

The gene calls are TRBV27 and TRBJ1-2; D may be TRBD1 (6 bases). The CDR3 runs 13 residues. Trimming removed 2 bases at V and 5 bases at J, with 9 bases between. Germline V gene lookup returns CDR1 MNHEY and CDR2 SMNVEV (reference sequence). CDR3 in DNA: TGTGCCAGCAGTTTAACCACAGGGTATGGCTACACCTTC. It translates to CASSLTTGYGYTF.

This clone was found a few times. V and J are TRBV5-4 and TRBJ2-3, with 7 bases matching TRBD2. After removal of 4 bases from V and 2 bases from J, the junction contained 10 bases not matched to a gene. Germline lookup yields CDR1 SGHNT and CDR2 YYREEE (reference sequence). The CDR3 covers 16 residues. For the CDR3, the DNA is TGTGCCAGCAGCAAACCCGGGACTACTGCCACAGATACGCAGTATTTT. It encodes CASSKPGTTATDTQYF.

The gene calls are TRBV20-1 and TRBJ2-3; D unclear. The germline CDR1 and CDR2 sequences are DFQATT and SNEGSKA (reference sequence). The CDR3 totals 11 residues. Trimming took off 0 bases at V and 8 bases at J, with 6 bases between the two ends. As DNA, the CDR3 is TGCAGTGCTAGAGAACCGGGTACGCAGTATTTT. The encoded protein is CSAREPGTQYF.

This chain joins TRBV6-6 and TRBJ2-6; D possibly corresponds to TRBD1 (6 bases). Germline V gene lookup returns CDR1 MNHNY and CDR2 SVGAGI (reference sequence). V lost 7 bases and J lost 2, with 9 bases in between. The CDR3 has 14 residues. The CDR3 protein is CASIRGPGANVLTF. The CDR3, as DNA: TGTGCCAGCATCAGGGGCCCTGGGGCCAACGTCCTGACTTTC.

The sample holds a few counts of this clone. The V call is TRBV29-1, the J call TRBJ2-1; the D is unclear. Per germline, CDR1 SQVTM and CDR2 ANQGSEA. CDR3 length: 12 amino acids. V was shortened by 5 bases and J by 4 bases, with 9 bases between the two germline ends. As DNA, the CDR3 is TGCAGCGTTCTGGGCGGTTACAATGAGCAGTTCTTC. This sequence encodes CSVLGGYNEQFF.

A note on this clone: This specimen includes other DNA sequences encoding the same CDR3. This sequence joins TRBV29-1 and TRBJ1-3; D is ambiguous. The germline V and J ends were trimmed by 6 bases and 0 bases, with 6 bases remaining between them. CDR3 length: 12 amino acids. Germline V lookup: CDR1 SQVTM, CDR2 ANQGSEA. This CDR3 is CSVSVSGNTIYF. The CDR3 DNA is TGCAGCGTGTCGGTCTCTGGAAACACCATATATTTT.

This rearrangement joins TRBV7-9 to TRBJ2-5; possibly TRBD1 for D (5 bases). This CDR3 region has 14 residues. Trimming removed 5 bases from V and 4 bases from J, with 14 bases in between. Germline assignment: CDR1 SEHNR and CDR2 FQNEAQ (reference sequence). The CDR3 here is CASSPIGVGETQYF. The DNA of the CDR3 is TGTGCCAGCAGCCCCATAGGGGTTGGAGAGACCCAGTACTTC.

This clone has a handful of counts. The CDR3: CASSAEGYEQYV. For the CDR3, the DNA is TGTGCCAGCAGTGCGGAGGGGTACGAGCAGTACGTC. This chain connects TRBV2 to TRBJ2-7; weak D call: TRBD2 (6 bases). Trimming pared 4 bases from V and 4 bases from J, leaving 8 bases between. Germline V gene data show CDR1 as SNHLY and CDR2 as FYNNEI. This CDR3 has 12 amino acids.

This clone has only one observation. The chain has TRBV5-1 and TRBJ2-5; 12 nucleotides match TRBD2. V was clipped by 5 bases and J by 5 bases; unmatched bases: 4. The germline gives CDR1 SGHRS, CDR2 YFSETQ. This CDR3 is built from 14 residues. The CDR3 is CASRTSGSGETQYF. The CDR3 region has the DNA TGCGCCAGCAGGACTAGCGGGAGTGGGGAGACCCAGTACTTC. Full variable domain (rest looked up from reference TRBV5-1 and TRBJ2-5): KAGVTQTPRYLIKTRGQQVTLSCSPISGHRSVSWYQQTPGQGLQFLFEYFSETQRNKGNFPGRFSGRQFSNSRSEMNVSTLELGDSALYLCASRTSGSGETQYFGPGTRLLVL.

The table lists this clone with a few counts. Other DNA sequences in the same sample also yield this CDR3. The genes are TRBV20-1 and TRBJ2-1; D possibly uses TRBD1 or TRBD2 (5 bases each). V was cut by 3 bases and J by 6 bases, with 6 bases left in between. Germline V gene data show CDR1 as DFQATT and CDR2 as SNEGSKA (reference sequence). The CDR3 consists of 11 residues. The CDR3 reads CSARGTNEQFF. The CDR3 DNA sequence: TGCAGTGCTAGGGGGACCAATGAGCAGTTCTTC.

CDR3 region: CSMMRRMYNEQFF. Here the CDR3 DNA reads TGCAGCATGATGCGCCGTATGTACAATGAGCAGTTCTTC. This sequence joins TRBV29-1 and TRBJ2-1; D uncertain. This CDR3 has 13 residues. Trimming took 8 bases from V and 4 from J, leaving 15 bases between them. Germline-derived CDR1 and CDR2 are SQVTM and ANQGSEA.